The rows below give T cell receptor beta chains drawn from one sample of a study of lymphopenia after photon versus proton radiotherapy. Some clones are missing from TCRdb's copy, which holds only in-frame ones; the method was immunoSEQ multiplex PCR. This sample has around 62,000 clones, with 84% found just once. The sample here was peripheral blood, taken from a patient treated with proton-based radiotherapy. These TCRs come from a man aged 55 to 70 with pancreatic cancer. The CDR3 runs from the conserved cysteine through the conserved F or W. D genes are given only for firm matches. Size tells how often a clone was seen (once, few, many) or the class of an expanded clone, and some rows leave it out.

clone_size	j_call	d_call	v_call	cdr3_nt	cdr3_aa
-	TRBJ2-5	-	TRBV6-1	TGTGCCAGCAGTGTGAGGAGTGGGTTATCGGGGCAGGAGACCCAGTACTTC	CASSVRSGLSGQETQYF
-	TRBJ2-7	TRBD1	TRBV18	TGTGCCAGCTCACCACGGACAGGGAGCTCCTACGAGCAGTACTTC	CASSPRTGSSYEQYF
-	TRBJ1-3	-	TRBV6-6	TGTGCCAGCAGTTACGATTGGGCTGGAAACACCATATATTTT	CASSYDWAGNTIYF
-	TRBJ1-4	TRBD1	TRBV7-2	TGTGCCAGCAGCTTACATGGGACAGGAGGTGAAAAACTGTTTTTT	CASSLHGTGGEKLFF
-	TRBJ2-5	TRBD1	TRBV6-1	TGTGCCAGCAGTGCCGGGACAGGGGTTGGAGAGACCCAGTACTTC	CASSAGTGVGETQYF
-	TRBJ2-1	-	TRBV29-1	TGCAGCGTTGAACCAGCGAGCTCCTACAATGAGCAGTTCTTC	CSVEPASSYNEQFF
-	TRBJ1-2	-	TRBV5-5	TGTGCCAGCAGCTCTCAGGACGGTTGGGCGGACTATGGCTACACCTTC	CASSSQDGWADYGYTF
-	TRBJ1-1	-	TRBV6-1	TGTGCCAGTTTTCAAGCAGGGAAGCCTGAAGCTTTCTTT	CASFQAGKPEAFF
-	TRBJ1-2	TRBD1	TRBV2	TGTGCCAGCAGAGGGACAGCGAACTATGGCTACACCTTC	CASRGTANYGYTF
-	TRBJ2-2	-	TRBV7-3	TGTGCCAGCAGGCCGGGGGGCGGAAGGAACACCGGGGAGCTGTTTTTT	CASRPGGGRNTGELFF
-	TRBJ2-3	TRBD2	TRBV19	TGTGCCAGTAGTGCTAGCGGGAGGTTTGATACGCAGTATTTT	CASSASGRFDTQYF
-	TRBJ2-1	-	TRBV5-8	TGTGCCAGCAGCTTGGCCAGGATGGGAGGAACCTACAATGAGCAGTTCTTC	CASSLARMGGTYNEQFF
-	TRBJ1-2	-	TRBV6-1	TGTGCCAGCACCTATTTGGGAGAAACCTATGGCTACACCTTC	CASTYLGETYGYTF
-	TRBJ1-2	-	TRBV18	TGTGCCAGCTCATCCACCTCGGACAGCCTCTATGGCTACACCTTC	CASSSTSDSLYGYTF
-	TRBJ1-1	TRBD1	TRBV10-2	TGCGCCAGCAGGGGGACAGGGGCCACTGAAGCTTTCTTT	CASRGTGATEAFF
-	TRBJ2-7	-	TRBV7-2	TGTGCCAGCAGCCAACGGCAGGACTCCTACGAGCAGTACTTC	CASSQRQDSYEQYF
-	TRBJ2-1	-	TRBV11-3	TGTGCCAGCAGCTTAGTTCTCGAGTACTACAATGAGCAGTTCTTC	CASSLVLEYYNEQFF
-	TRBJ2-5	TRBD1	TRBV5-6	TGTGCCAGCAGCCAGGACAGGGGCCTCCAAGAGACCCAGTACTTC	CASSQDRGLQETQYF
-	TRBJ2-2	-	TRBV7-2	TGTGCCAGCAGCTTAAAACTAGGTGGGACCGGGGAGCTGTTTTTT	CASSLKLGGTGELFF
-	TRBJ2-7	TRBD2	TRBV6-1	TGTGCCAGCCGACGGACTAGCGGGAGGCAGGAGCAGTACTTC	CASRRTSGRQEQYF
-	TRBJ1-4	-	TRBV27	TGTGCCAGCAGTTTGAATCTGCCGGGGCTGTTTTTT	CASSLNLPGLFF
-	TRBJ1-3	-	TRBV11-2	TGTGCCAGCAGCTTAGAAGTGCACTCTGGAAACACCATATATTTT	CASSLEVHSGNTIYF
-	TRBJ1-1	-	TRBV28	TGTGCCAGCAGTCTAGTCTTGGGAAACACTGAAGCTTTCTTT	CASSLVLGNTEAFF
once	TRBJ2-7	-	TRBV19	TGTGCCAGTAGTATAGGGGGCAGTGGCTACGAGCAGTACTTC	CASSIGGSGYEQYF
-	TRBJ2-3	TRBD2	TRBV11-2	TGTGCCAGCAGCCTACTAGCGGGAGTGAGGGATACGCAGTATTTT	CASSLLAGVRDTQYF
-	TRBJ2-5	-	TRBV7-9	TGTGCCAGCAGCTTAGGCAGGGCAGAGACCCAGTACTTC	CASSLGRAETQYF
-	TRBJ1-2	-	TRBV28	TGTGCCAGCAGTACACACCCGGGGCGACGAAACTATGGCTACACCTTC	CASSTHPGRRNYGYTF
-	TRBJ2-2	-	TRBV11-3	TGTGCCAGCAGCCGAAGCAGGGCTTTGGGGGAGCTGTTTTTT	CASSRSRALGELFF
-	TRBJ1-5	-	TRBV5-1	TGCGCCAGCAGCCCCGACAGCCATAGCAATCAGCCCCAGCATTTT	CASSPDSHSNQPQHF
-	TRBJ1-1	-	TRBV28	TGTGCCAGCAATCGCATGGGGTCTCGTGCCACTGAAGCTTTCTTT	CASNRMGSRATEAFF
-	TRBJ2-7	-	TRBV14	TGTGCCAGCAGCCAAAGGGGGACCAGGAGCCGGGACTACGAGCAGTACTTC	CASSQRGTRSRDYEQYF
-	TRBJ2-7	TRBD2	TRBV5-4	TGTGCCAGCAGCTCAACTAGCGGGAGGGTCGAGCAGTACTTC	CASSSTSGRVEQYF
-	TRBJ1-1	-	TRBV5-6	TGTGCCAGCAGCCCCGTTACCCTAGGGGGGAACACTGAAGCTTTCTTT	CASSPVTLGGNTEAFF
-	TRBJ2-3	-	TRBV13	TGTGCCAGCAGCGCCCGAGGGGGTCGCACAGATACGCAGTATTTT	CASSARGGRTDTQYF
-	TRBJ2-7	TRBD2	TRBV5-6	TGTGCCAGCAGCTTGGCTCCGGGACTAGCGGGGAGTCAGTCCTACGAGCAGTACTTC	CASSLAPGLAGSQSYEQYF
-	TRBJ2-3	-	TRBV30	TGTGCCTGGAGAGTGGGGCTAAACACAGATACGCAGTATTTT	CAWRVGLNTDTQYF
few	TRBJ2-4	-	TRBV2	TGTGCCAGCAGTGAAATCCCCTGGAAGGGCGCCAAAAACATTCAGTACTTC	CASSEIPWKGAKNIQYF
-	TRBJ1-2	TRBD1	TRBV11-3	TGTGCCAGCAGGGGACAGGGCAGGAGTGGCTACACCTTC	CASRGQGRSGYTF
few	TRBJ1-1	TRBD1	TRBV9	TGTGCCAGCAGCGCCCAGGGGGGCGAGGCTTTCTTT	CASSAQGGEAFF
few	TRBJ1-1	-	TRBV30	TGTGCCTGGGGAGGGGGGTTTGAAGCTTTCTTT	CAWGGGFEAFF
few	TRBJ1-5	TRBD1	TRBV18	TGTGCCAGCTCAAGGGACAGAATTAGCAATCAGCCCCAGCATTTT	CASSRDRISNQPQHF
-	TRBJ1-1	TRBD1	TRBV27	TGTGCCAGCAGTTTATCGGGACAGGGGGGACTGAACACTGAAGCTTTCTTT	CASSLSGQGGLNTEAFF
-	TRBJ2-7	-	TRBV7-8	TGTGCCAGCAGCTTCGGGACCCAGACCTACGAGCAGTACTTC	CASSFGTQTYEQYF